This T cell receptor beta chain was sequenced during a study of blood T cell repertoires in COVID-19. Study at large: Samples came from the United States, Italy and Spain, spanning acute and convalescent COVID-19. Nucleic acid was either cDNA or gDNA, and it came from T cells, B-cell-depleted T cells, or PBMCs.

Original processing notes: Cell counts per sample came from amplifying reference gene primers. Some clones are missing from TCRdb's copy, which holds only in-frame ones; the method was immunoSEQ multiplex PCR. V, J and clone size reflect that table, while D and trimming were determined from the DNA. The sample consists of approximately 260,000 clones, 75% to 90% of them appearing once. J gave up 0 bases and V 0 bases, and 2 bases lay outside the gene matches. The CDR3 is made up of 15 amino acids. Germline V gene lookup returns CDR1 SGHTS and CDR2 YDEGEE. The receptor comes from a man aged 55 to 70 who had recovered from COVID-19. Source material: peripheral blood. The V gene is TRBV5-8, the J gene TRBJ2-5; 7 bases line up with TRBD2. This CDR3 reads CASSLGLADQETQYF. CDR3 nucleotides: TGTGCCAGCAGCTTGGGGCTAGCGGACCAAGAGACCCAGTACTTC.